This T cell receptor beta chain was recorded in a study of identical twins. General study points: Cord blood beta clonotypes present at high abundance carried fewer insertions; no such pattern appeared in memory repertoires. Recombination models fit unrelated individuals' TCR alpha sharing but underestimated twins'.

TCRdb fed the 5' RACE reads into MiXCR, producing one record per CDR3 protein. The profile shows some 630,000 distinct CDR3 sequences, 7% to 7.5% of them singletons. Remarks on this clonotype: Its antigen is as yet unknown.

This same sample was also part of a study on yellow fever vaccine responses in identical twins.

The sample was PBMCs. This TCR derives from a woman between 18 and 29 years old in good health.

CDR3 loop: CSARALNQPQHF. The CDR3, as DNA: TGCAGTGCTAGAGCCCTTAATCAGCCCCAGCATTTT. The V gene is TRBV20-1, the J gene TRBJ1-5; D not resolved. CDR3 length: 12 amino acids. The V and J ends lost 1 base and 4 bases respectively, with 5 bases between them. From germline, CDR1 is DFQATT and CDR2 SNEGSKA (reference sequence).